The clone carrying this T cell receptor (beta chain) was seen more than once but under ten times. Its antigen is unidentified. This sample stems from a study of fetal regulatory T cell absence and autoimmunity. Findings and caveats of the study: Pancreas TCRs were oligoclonally enriched versus cord blood, some clones over 80-fold.

Sequenced by immunoSEQ multiplex PCR; TCRdb stores in-frame clones only, minus some. This table has tens of thousands of clones, about four fifths appearing once. Per germline, CDR1 SGHRS and CDR2 YFSETQ. V lost 0 bases and J 8 bases, leaving 9 bases between the germline ends. The CDR3 totals 13 residues. Sequenced sample: cord blood. The J gene is TRBJ1-5, the V gene TRBV5-1; a possible D gene is TRBD1 (5 bases). The receptor comes from a newborn boy with IPEX syndrome. The CDR3 region has the DNA TGCGCCAGCAGCTTGGAAGGGGACGAGCCCCAGCATTTT. Translated: CASSLEGDEPQHF.